This entry describes one T cell receptor beta chain. This clonotype occurred a few times. Its cognate antigen has yet to be identified. Base quality data are lacking; no much larger clone is found one base away. These data belong to a study of blood T cells in healthy people across ages (dated by TCRdb to the mid-2010s). Regarding the research as a whole: In model experiments, template switching captured roughly one uniquely barcoded TCR beta cDNA molecule for every two T cells. Age-related changes in TCR beta repertoire diversity were measured in the study by deep sequencing normalized with unique cDNA molecular identifiers. Donors were grouped into four age groups: young (average roughly 15 years), middle-aged (over 35), aged (around 62) and long-lived (less than 85). To avoid experimental bias, donors of different ages were distributed randomly across sequencing lanes. For two donors (one aged 18 to 29 and one aged 80 or older), the study analyzed two additional independent replicas of 1 million unique cDNA reads from the same blood draw.

Overall study outcomes, separate from this receptor: Observed TCR beta diversity per million T cells fell roughly linearly with age, and a significant reduction was already apparent by age around 44. Compared with the aged group, more naive CD4+ T cells, fewer expanded clones and increased TCR diversity were shown by the long-lived group, suggesting age selection. Observed TCR beta diversity correlated strongly with the percentage of naive T cells measured by flow cytometry. Estimates of total diversity based on one million sequenced T cells were considered lower bounds and underestimates. Because the CMV infection status of the donors was unknown, age-related changes in expanded clonotypes may potentially have been confounded. Because profiling used bulk unsorted PBMCs, naive and antigen-experienced compartments could not be compared conclusively.

The roughly 42 donors, aged about 6 to 90 years, were systemically healthy Caucasian individuals from Russia. Each donor gave roughly 11 milliliters of peripheral blood, drawn into EDTA-treated Vacutainer tubes. PBMCs were isolated by Ficoll-Paque density-gradient centrifugation, with at least 7 million obtained per sample. Total RNA, at least 6 micrograms per sample, was extracted from PBMCs with Trizol reagent. For every donor, flow cytometry on a PBMC aliquot measured the percentage of naive CD45RAhigh/CD27high T cells. Via the germline V gene, CDR1 is SGHDT and CDR2 YYEEEE. The CDR3 covers 13 residues, taking in both the cysteine and the phenylalanine. Just CDR3 DNA is preserved here, 39 bases in frame from base 1. V lost 4 bases and J lost 1 base; the stretch between them is 7 bases long. Library preparation used 5' RACE. A second roughly 7 to 11 cycle PCR used a sample-barcoded 5' primer and a J-beta primer mix. A unique molecular identifier was introduced onto each TCR beta cDNA molecule by a template-switch 5' adaptor carrying 12 random nucleotides. Each sample yielded at least 3 million CDR3-containing paired-end reads. The Mint cDNA synthesis kit, primed by a TRBC-specific oligonucleotide, was used to synthesize first-strand cDNA from all RNA. All cDNA was treated with uracil-DNA glycosylase and then went through a first 18-cycle PCR with the universal primers M1SS and BC2_uni_R. Per the authors' processing: Normalization of each sample was performed by random selection of 1 million high-quality reads, each carrying a distinct molecular identifier. Reads with shared molecular identifiers were discarded instead of being binned into consensus sequences. MiTCR, set to a Q25 quality threshold and the strictest error-elimination algorithm, was used for CDR3 identification, clonotype clustering and error correction. A nonparametric unseen species model using Euler transformation provided a lower-bound estimate of total TCR beta diversity. TCRdb reprocessing: public reads trimmed at Q25 with fastp, clones called with MiXCR, in-frame beta chains kept. Merged by CDR3 protein, the rows form single entries marked with the most common genes and DNA. TCRdb's processing, not the authors', yielded these V and J calls. For this sample the table gives 1.8 million or so distinct CDR3 sequences, of which approximately 40% were detected only once. The top ten clones comprise approximately 22% of the sample.

Sequencing used blood. The V gene is TRBV5-6 and the J gene is TRBJ2-3; too little of a D gene remains to name it. The sequence came from a human donor in good health. The CDR3 here reads CASSRHGTDTQYF. The DNA sequence is as follows: TGTGCCAGCAGCCGGCATGGCACAGATACGCAGTATTTT. The variable domain in full, with residues beyond the CDR3 obtained from the reference TRBV5-6 and TRBJ2-3 genes, is DAGVTQSPTHLIKTRGQQVTLRCSPKSGHDTVSWYQQALGQGPQFIFQYYEEEERQRGNFPDRFSGHQFPNYSSELNVNALLLGDSALYLCASSRHGTDTQYFGPGTRLTVL.